This note documents a single T cell receptor beta chain sequence. This record belongs to a study of Ad26.COV2.S vaccination and SARS-CoV-2 variants. Clones were sequenced by immunoSEQ multiplex PCR, and TCRdb holds only the in-frame ones, with some missing. Among about 400,000 clones listed, 83% were seen once. Sample treatment: some 20 received Ad26.COV2.S at low or high dose, single or two shots; roughly five received placebo; per-sample allocation not given. Samples analyzed were those drawn on day 63 after the first vaccine or placebo injection. The source material was peripheral blood, sampled in a trial of Ad26.COV2.S vaccine versus placebo. The receptor was isolated from a person aged 18 to 65 who received the Ad26.COV2.S COVID-19 vaccine or a placebo.

The CDR3 reads CASSLFTFNTDTQYF. The CDR3 DNA reads as TGTGCCAGCAGCTTATTTACCTTCAACACAGATACGCAGTATTTT. The chain uses TRBV7-3 and TRBJ2-3; D unclear. Trimming took off 2 bases at V and 2 bases at J, with 11 bases between the two ends. The CDR3 runs to 15 residues. Germline CDR1 and CDR2: SGHTA and FQGTGA.